This TCR beta chain derives from a study of Graves' ophthalmopathy and Graves' hyperthyroidism. Active ophthalmopathy (CAS at least 3, NOSPECS at least 4), lasting under 3 months. This clonotype has at least ten counts. The CDR3 totals 14 residues. Losses at the gene ends were 6 bases for V and 3 bases for J; bases not matched to a gene: 4. Germline CDR1 reads MNHNS; CDR2 reads SASEGT. The authors amplified TCR beta CDR3 regions, and they did so from RNA transcripts for repertoire sequencing. RT-PCR in the first round used HTBI primers; a second-round multiplex PCR followed. One entry per CDR3 protein results from TCRdb running MiXCR on the multiplex PCR reads. The table has hundreds of thousands of distinct CDR3 sequences, over 13% seen once; the top ten hold over 7.5%.

The sequencing sample was made of blood. The source of this sequence is a woman aged 30 to 39 with Graves' ophthalmopathy. This sequence joins TRBV6-1 and TRBJ1-2; TRBD1 aligns across 10 bases. CDR3 bases: TGTGCCAGCAGAGAGGGACAGGGGTACTATGGCTACACCTTC. It translates to CASREGQGYYGYTF.